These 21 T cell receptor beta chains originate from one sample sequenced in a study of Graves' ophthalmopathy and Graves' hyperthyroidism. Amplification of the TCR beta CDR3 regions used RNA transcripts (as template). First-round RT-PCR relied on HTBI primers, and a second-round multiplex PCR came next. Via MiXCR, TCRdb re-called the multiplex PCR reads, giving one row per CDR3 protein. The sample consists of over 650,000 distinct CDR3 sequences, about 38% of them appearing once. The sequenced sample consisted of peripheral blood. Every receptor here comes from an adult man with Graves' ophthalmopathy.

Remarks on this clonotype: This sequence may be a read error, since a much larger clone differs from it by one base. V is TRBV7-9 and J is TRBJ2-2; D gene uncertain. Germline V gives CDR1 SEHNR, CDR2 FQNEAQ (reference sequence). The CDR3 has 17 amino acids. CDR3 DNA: TGTGCCAGCAGCCAAGACGTAACGGCAGCGAACACCTGGGAGCTGTTTTTT. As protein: CASSQDVTAANTWELFF.

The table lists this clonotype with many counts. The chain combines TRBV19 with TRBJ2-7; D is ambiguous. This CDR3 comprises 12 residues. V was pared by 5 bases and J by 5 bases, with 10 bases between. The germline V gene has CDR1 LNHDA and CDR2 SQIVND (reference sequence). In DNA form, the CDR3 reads TGTGCCAGTAGTTCTGGCGGAGACGAGCAGTACTTC. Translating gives CASSSGGDEQYF. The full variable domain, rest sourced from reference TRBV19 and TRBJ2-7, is DGGITQSPKYLFRKEGQNVTLSCEQNLNHDAMYWYRQDPGQGLRLIYYSQIVNDFQKGDIAEGYSVSREKKESFPLTVTSAQKNPTAFYLCASSSGGDEQYFGPGTRLTVT.

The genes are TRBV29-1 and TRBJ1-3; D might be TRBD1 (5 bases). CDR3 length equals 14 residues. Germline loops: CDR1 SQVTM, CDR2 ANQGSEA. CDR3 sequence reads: CNVSGTDSGNTIYF. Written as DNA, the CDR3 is TGCAACGTCTCCGGGACGGACTCTGGAAACACCATATATTTT.

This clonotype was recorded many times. CDR3 coding DNA: TGTGCCATCAGCGAAGCATCCGGGACAGGGGTCGACGAGCAGTACTTC. Its protein product is CAISEASGTGVDEQYF. The chain links TRBV10-3 to TRBJ2-7, with 10 bases matching TRBD1. Germline V gene data show CDR1 as ENHRY and CDR2 as SYGVKD. This CDR3 comprises 16 residues. The V segment lost 6 bases and the J segment 5 bases; nucleotides outside the gene matches: 13.

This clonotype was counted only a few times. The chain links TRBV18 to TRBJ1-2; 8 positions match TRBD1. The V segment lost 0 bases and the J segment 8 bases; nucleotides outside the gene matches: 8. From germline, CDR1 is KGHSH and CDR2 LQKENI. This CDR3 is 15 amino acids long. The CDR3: CASSPPGTGPEGYTF. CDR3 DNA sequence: TGTGCCAGCTCACCACCCGGGACAGGCCCGGAGGGCTACACCTTC.

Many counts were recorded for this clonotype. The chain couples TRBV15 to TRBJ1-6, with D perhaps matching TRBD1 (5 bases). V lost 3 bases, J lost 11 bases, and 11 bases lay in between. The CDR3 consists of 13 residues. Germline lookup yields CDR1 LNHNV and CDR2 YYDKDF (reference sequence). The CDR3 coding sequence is TGTGCCACCAGCAGCAGGGTTCGGACACCCCTCCACTTT. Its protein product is CATSSRVRTPLHF. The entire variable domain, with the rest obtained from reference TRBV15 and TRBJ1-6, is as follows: DAMVIQNPRYQVTQFGKPVTLSCSQTLNHNVMYWYQQKSSQAPKLLFHYYDKDFNNEADTPDNFQSRRPNTSFCFLDIRSPGLGDTAMYLCATSSRVRTPLHFGNGTRLTVT.

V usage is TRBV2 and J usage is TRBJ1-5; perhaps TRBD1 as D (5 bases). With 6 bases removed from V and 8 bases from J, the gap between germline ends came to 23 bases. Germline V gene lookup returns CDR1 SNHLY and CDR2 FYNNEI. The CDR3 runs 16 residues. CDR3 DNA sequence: TGTGCCAGCAGCCCTAGCAGGGCAGAGCGATTTGAGCCCCAGCATTTT. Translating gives CASSPSRAERFEPQHF. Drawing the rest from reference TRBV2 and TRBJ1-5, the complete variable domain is EPEVTQTPSHQVTQMGQEVILRCVPISNHLYFYWYRQILGQKVEFLVSFYNNEISEKSEIFDDQFSVERPDGSNFTLKIRSTKLEDSAMYFCASSPSRAERFEPQHFGDGTRLSIL.

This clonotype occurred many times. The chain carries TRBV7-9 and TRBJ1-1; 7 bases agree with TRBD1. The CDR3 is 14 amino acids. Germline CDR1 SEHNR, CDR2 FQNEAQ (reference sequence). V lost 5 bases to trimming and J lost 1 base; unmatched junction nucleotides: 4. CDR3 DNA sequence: TGTGCCAGCAGCCAGGGGGGAGGGAACACTGAAGCTTTCTTT. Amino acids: CASSQGGGNTEAFF. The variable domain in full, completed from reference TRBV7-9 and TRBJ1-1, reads DTGVSQNPRHKITKRGQNVTFRCDPISEHNRLYWYRQTLGQGPEFLTYFQNEAQLEKSRLLSDRFSAERPKGSFSTLEIQRTEQGDSAMYLCASSQGGGNTEAFFGQGTRLTVV.

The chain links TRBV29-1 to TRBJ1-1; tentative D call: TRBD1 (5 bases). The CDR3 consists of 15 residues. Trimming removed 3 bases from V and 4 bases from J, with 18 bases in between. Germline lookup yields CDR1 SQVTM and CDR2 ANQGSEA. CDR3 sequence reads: CSVEEWRAGATEAFF. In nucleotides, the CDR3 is TGCAGCGTTGAGGAATGGAGGGCTGGGGCCACTGAAGCTTTCTTT.

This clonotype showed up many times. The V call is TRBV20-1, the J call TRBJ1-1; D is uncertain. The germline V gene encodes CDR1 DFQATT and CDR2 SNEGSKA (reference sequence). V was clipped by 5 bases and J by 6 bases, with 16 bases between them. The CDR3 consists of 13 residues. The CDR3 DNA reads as TGCAGTGCTCCCTTTTGGGGTAGAGCTGAAGCTTTCTTT. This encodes CSAPFWGRAEAFF.

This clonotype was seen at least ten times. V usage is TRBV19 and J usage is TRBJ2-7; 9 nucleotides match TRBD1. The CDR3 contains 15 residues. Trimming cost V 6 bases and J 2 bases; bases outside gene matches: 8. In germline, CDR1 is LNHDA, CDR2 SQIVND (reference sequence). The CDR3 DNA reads TGTGCCAGTAGCCCCCCAGGGACAGGGACCTACGAGCAGTACTTC. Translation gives CASSPPGTGTYEQYF.

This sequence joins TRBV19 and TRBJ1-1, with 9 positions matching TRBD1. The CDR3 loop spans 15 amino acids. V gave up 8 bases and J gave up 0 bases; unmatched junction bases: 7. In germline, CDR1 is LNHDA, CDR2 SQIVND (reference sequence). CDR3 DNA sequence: TGTGCCAGTGGTTTACAGGGGGCGATGAACACTGAAGCTTTCTTT. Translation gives CASGLQGAMNTEAFF.

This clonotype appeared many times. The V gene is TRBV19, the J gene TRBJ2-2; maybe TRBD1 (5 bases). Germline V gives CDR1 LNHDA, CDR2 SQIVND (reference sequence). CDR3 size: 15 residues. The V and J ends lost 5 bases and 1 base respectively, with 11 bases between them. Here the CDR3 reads CASSPEDRNTGELFF. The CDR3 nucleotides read TGTGCCAGTAGTCCCGAAGACAGGAACACCGGGGAGCTGTTTTTT.

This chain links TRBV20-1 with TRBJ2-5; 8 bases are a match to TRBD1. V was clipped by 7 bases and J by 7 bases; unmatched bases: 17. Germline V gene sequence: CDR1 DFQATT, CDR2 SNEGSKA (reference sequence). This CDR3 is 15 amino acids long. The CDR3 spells CSGRSAGTGQGTQYF. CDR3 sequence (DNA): TGCAGTGGACGATCGGCCGGGACAGGACAGGGGACCCAGTACTTC.

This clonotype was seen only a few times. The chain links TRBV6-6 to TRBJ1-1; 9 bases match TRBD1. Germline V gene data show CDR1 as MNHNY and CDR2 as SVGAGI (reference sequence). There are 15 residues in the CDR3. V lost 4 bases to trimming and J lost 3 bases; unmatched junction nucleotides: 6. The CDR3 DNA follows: TGTGCCAGCAGTTGGACAGGGGTAGTAGACACTGAAGCTTTCTTT. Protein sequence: CASSWTGVVDTEAFF.

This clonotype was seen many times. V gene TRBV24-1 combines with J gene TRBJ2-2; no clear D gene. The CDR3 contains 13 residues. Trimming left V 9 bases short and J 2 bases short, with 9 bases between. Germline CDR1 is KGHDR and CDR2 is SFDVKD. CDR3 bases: TGTGCCACCCTAGGCAGTAACACCGGGGAGCTGTTTTTT. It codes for CATLGSNTGELFF.

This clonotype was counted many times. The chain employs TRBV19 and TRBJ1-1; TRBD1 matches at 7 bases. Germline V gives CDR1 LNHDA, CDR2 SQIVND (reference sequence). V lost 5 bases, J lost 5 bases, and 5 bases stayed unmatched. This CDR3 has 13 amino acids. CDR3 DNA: TGTGCCAGTAGTGACAGGGCGGATACTGAAGCTTTCTTT. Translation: CASSDRADTEAFF.

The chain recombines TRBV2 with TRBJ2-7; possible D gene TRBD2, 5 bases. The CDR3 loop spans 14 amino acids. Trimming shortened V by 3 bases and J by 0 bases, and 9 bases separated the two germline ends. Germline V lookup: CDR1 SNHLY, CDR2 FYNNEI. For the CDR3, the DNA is TGTGCCAGCAGTGACCAGCGGAGCTCCTACGAGCAGTACTTC. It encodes CASSDQRSSYEQYF.

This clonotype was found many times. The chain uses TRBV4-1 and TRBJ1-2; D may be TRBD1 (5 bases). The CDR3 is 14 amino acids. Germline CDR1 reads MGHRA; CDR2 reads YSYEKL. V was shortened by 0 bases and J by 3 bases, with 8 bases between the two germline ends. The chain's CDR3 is CASSQDQGDYGYTF. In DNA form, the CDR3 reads TGCGCCAGCAGCCAAGATCAGGGAGACTATGGCTACACCTTC.

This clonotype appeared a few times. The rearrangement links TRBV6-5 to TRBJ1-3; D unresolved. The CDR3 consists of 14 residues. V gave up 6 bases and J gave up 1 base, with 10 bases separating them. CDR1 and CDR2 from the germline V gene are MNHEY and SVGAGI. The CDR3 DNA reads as TGTGCCAGCAGGGCCGGGAGTTCTGGAAACACCATATATTTT. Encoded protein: CASRAGSSGNTIYF.

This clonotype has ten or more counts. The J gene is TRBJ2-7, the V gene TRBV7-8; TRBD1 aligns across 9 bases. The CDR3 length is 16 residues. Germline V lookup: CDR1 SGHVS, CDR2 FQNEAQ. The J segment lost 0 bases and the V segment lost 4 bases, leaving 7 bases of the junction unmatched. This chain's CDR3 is CASSSPWDRDSYEQYF. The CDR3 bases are TGTGCCAGCAGCTCCCCGTGGGACAGGGACTCCTACGAGCAGTACTTC. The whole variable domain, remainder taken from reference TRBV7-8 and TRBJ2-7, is GAGVSQSPRYKVAKRGQDVALRCDPISGHVSLFWYQQALGQGPEFLTYFQNEAQLDKSGLPSDRFFAERPEGSVSTLKIQRTQQEDSAVYLCASSSPWDRDSYEQYFGPGTRLTVT.